These 2 T cell receptor beta chains were all obtained from the same sample, sequenced in a study of blood T cell repertoires in COVID-19. Profiled with immunoSEQ multiplex PCR; TCRdb holds only in-frame clones, not every one. The repertoire consists of about 75,000 clones, with 70% to 80% occurring once and the leading ten covering approximately 5%. The specimen was peripheral blood. Every receptor here comes from a woman of 80 years or more with active or convalescent COVID-19.

The sample holds a few counts of this clone. The rearrangement uses TRBV2 and TRBJ2-7, with TRBD1 identical over 9 bases. Germline loops: CDR1 SNHLY, CDR2 FYNNEI. The junction had 2 bases not matched to a gene; V was cut back by 1 base and J by 1 base. The CDR3 sequence is 15 residues long. The CDR3 DNA reads TGTGCCAGCAGTGAAGGGGGGACAGGGTCCTACGAGCAGTACTTC. Translated: CASSEGGTGSYEQYF.

The genes are TRBV7-9 and TRBJ2-7; the D is unclear. The germline V and J ends were trimmed by 5 bases and 13 bases, with 18 bases remaining between them. This CDR3 region has 12 residues. The germline V gene encodes CDR1 SEHNR and CDR2 FQNEAQ (reference sequence). CDR3 nucleotide sequence: TGTGCCAGCAGCCCTGCTTACGGTAGCTTCTACTTC. Translated: CASSPAYGSFYF.